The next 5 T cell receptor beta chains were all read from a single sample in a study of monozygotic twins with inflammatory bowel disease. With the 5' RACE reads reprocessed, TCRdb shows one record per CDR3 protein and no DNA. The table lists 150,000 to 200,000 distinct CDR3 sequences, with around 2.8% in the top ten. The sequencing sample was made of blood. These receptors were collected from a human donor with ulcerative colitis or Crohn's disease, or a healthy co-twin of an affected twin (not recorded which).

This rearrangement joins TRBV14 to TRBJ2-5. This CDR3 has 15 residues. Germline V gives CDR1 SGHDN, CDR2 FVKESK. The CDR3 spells CASSQEGPETGTQYF.

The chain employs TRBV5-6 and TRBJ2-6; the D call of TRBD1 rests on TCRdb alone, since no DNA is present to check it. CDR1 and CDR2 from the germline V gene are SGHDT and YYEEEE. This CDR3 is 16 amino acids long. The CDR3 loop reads CASSSTTRGGANVLTF.

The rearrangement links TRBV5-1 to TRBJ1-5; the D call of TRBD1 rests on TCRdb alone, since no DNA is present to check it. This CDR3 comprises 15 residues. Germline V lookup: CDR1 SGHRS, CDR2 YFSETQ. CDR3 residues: CASSLTGGGNQPQHF.

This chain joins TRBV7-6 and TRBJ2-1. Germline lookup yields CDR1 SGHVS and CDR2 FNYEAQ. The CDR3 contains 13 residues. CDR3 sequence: CASSPRVYNEQFF. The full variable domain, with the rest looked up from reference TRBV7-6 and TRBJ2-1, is GAGVSQSPRYKVTKRGQDVALRCDPISGHVSLYWYRQALGQGPEFLTYFNYEAQQDKSGLPNDRFSAERPEGSISTLTIQRTEQRDSAMYRCASSPRVYNEQFFGPGTRLTVL.

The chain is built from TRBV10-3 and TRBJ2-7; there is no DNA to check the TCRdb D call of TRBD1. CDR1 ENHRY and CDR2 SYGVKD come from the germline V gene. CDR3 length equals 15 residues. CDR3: CAISHGTSIAYEQYF.